The T cell receptor beta chain described here comes from a study of CD8 T cells in Susac syndrome. The CDR3 totals 16 residues. V was trimmed by 5 bases and J by 2 bases, leaving 16 bases between them. RNA totalling about 0.5 to 1 ug underwent reverse transcription with random hexamers. MiXCR was run by TCRdb on the immunoSEQ multiplex PCR reads, yielding one entry per CDR3 protein. The sample lists more than 250,000 distinct CDR3 sequences; approximately 90% were seen once. The receptor was derived from a human donor with multiple sclerosis. Material: CD4+ T cells from PBMCs. The V call is TRBV12-3 or TRBV12-4, the J call TRBJ2-1, with TRBD2 as a possible D gene (7 bases). The CDR3 is CASSRVGGGPYNEQFF. The CDR3 nucleotides are TGTGCCAGCAGTCGGGTAGGGGGGGGACCCTACAATGAGCAGTTCTTC.